Below, 8 T cell receptor beta chains from the same sample are listed, as sequenced in a study of regulatory T cells in long-lasting Graves disease. Indicated time point: persistent/refractory GD, antithyroid drugs over 5 years with positive TRAb. RNA extracted from PBMCs served as the sequencing template. Arm-PCR of CDR3 regions and iRepertoire HTBI primers were the basis on which TCR beta libraries were built. MiXCR was run by TCRdb on the multiplex PCR reads, yielding one entry per CDR3 protein. The sample has around 400,000 distinct CDR3 sequences, less than 30% seen once. The source material was peripheral blood mononuclear cells (PBMCs), sampled when the disease was refractory, from a patient treated with antithyroid drugs. The receptor source for this set is a woman in her thirties or forties with Graves disease.

The sample holds many counts of this clonotype. The chain couples TRBV28 to TRBJ2-7; possibly TRBD1 for D (6 bases). The CDR3 consists of 13 residues. CDR1 and CDR2 from the germline V gene are MDHEN and SYDVKM. V lost 5 bases, J lost 4 bases, and 12 bases lay in between. The CDR3 coding sequence is TGTGCCAGCAGTCGATTCAGGGGATACGAGCAGTACTTC. Protein sequence: CASSRFRGYEQYF.

The chain recombines TRBV27 with TRBJ1-6, with D perhaps matching TRBD1 (6 bases). V was pared by 5 bases and J by 13 bases, with 15 bases between. The CDR3 totals 13 residues. Germline CDR1 is MNHEY and CDR2 is SMNVEV (reference sequence). For the CDR3, the DNA is TGTGCCAGCAGTCACAACAGGGCCGGGCCCCTCCACTTT. Residues: CASSHNRAGPLHF.

This clonotype was recorded many times. This chain joins TRBV12-5 and TRBJ2-2, with TRBD1 matching over 10 bases. V was clipped by 6 bases and J by 7 bases; unmatched bases: 8. The CDR3 totals 15 residues. CDR1 and CDR2 from the germline V gene are LGHNT and FRNRAP. The DNA for the CDR3 is TGTGCTAGTGGGACAGGGACAGGGGTGCTCGGGGAGCTGTTTTTT. It codes for CASGTGTGVLGELFF.

Only one count was recorded for this clonotype. A much larger clonotype is one base distant, so this may be a read error. The chain has TRBV9 and TRBJ2-5; weak D call: TRBD2 (7 bases). The V gene's germline CDR1 is SGDLS and CDR2 YYNGEE. The CDR3 is made up of 13 amino acids. CDR3 amino acids: CVSSGGGAETQYF. The CDR3 DNA reads TGTGTCAGCAGCGGTGGGGGGGCAGAGACCCAGTACTTC.

The rearrangement joins TRBV5-5 to TRBJ2-7; no reliable D call. The V gene's germline CDR1 is SGHKS and CDR2 YYEKEE (reference sequence). The CDR3 totals 13 residues. Trimming shortened V by 0 bases and J by 6 bases, and 10 bases separated the two germline ends. CDR3 in amino acids: CASSLEGSGEQYF. In DNA, the CDR3 is TGTGCCAGCAGCTTGGAGGGCTCGGGCGAGCAGTACTTC.

This clonotype was observed at least ten times. The V and J genes are TRBV10-3 and TRBJ2-7; TRBD1 matches 10 bases. CDR1 is ENHRY and CDR2 is SYGVKD in the germline V gene. The CDR3 spans 18 residues. J gave up 0 bases and V 1 base, and 9 bases lay outside the gene matches. CDR3 nucleotides: TGTGCCATCAGTGAGTTGTTCTCGACAGGGGGCTTCTCCTACGAGCAGTACTTC. Its translation is CAISELFSTGGFSYEQYF.

This rearrangement joins TRBV2 to TRBJ2-2; TRBD1 might be the D (6 bases). Germline CDR1 reads SNHLY; CDR2 reads FYNNEI. V lost 5 bases and J lost 5, with 12 bases in between. The CDR3 covers 14 residues. The CDR3 bases are TGTGCCAGCAGTTCAACACAGGGTACCGGGGAGCTGTTTTTT. Its protein product is CASSSTQGTGELFF.

There are a few counts of this clonotype. The rearrangement joins TRBV19 to TRBJ2-5; D possibly corresponds to TRBD2 (5 bases). V gave up 5 bases and J gave up 2 bases, with 12 bases separating them. This CDR3 has 14 residues. The V gene's germline CDR1 is LNHDA and CDR2 SQIVND (reference sequence). The CDR3 nucleotides read TGTGCCAGTAGTGGCGAGGGATGGCAAGAGACCCAGTACTTC. Translating gives CASSGEGWQETQYF.